The 5 T cell receptor beta chains below come from one sample, sequenced in a study of OX40 agonist ivuxolimab in advanced cancers. Measured with immunoSEQ multiplex PCR; TCRdb has only the in-frame clones, and not every one. The table has fewer than 100,000 clones, approximately 90% seen once. Sequencing was performed on CD4+ or CD8+ T cells sorted from blood, taken in a trial of the OX40 agonist ivuxolimab. The source of these receptors is an adult with an advanced solid tumor such as melanoma, head and neck, liver or kidney cancer.

V is TRBV7-9 and J is TRBJ1-2; the D gene is possibly TRBD1 (5 bases). Germline V gene sequence: CDR1 SEHNR, CDR2 FQNEAQ (reference sequence). The CDR3 has 13 residues. V shed 1 base and J shed 8 bases, with 11 bases lying between them. The CDR3 DNA follows: TGTGCCAGCAGCTTAGAAGGGGCGGGAGGCTACACCTTC. Residues: CASSLEGAGGYTF.

The V and J genes are TRBV7-2 and TRBJ2-7; 7 positions agree with TRBD2. CDR3 length: 15 residues. In germline, CDR1 is SGHTA, CDR2 FQGNSA. The junction had 13 bases not matched to a gene; V was cut back by 5 bases and J by 6 bases. The DNA of the CDR3 is TGTGCCAGCAGCCCCCTCGGGGGGACCGTACGCGAGCAGTACTTC. Translating gives CASSPLGGTVREQYF. The full variable domain, its missing parts supplied by reference TRBV7-2 and TRBJ2-7, is GAGVSQSPSNKVTEKGKDVELRCDPISGHTALYWYRQSLGQGLEFLIYFQGNSAPDKSGLPSDRFSAERTGGSVSTLTIQRTQQEDSAVYLCASSPLGGTVREQYFGPGTRLTVT.

The rearrangement joins TRBV7-9 to TRBJ2-1; 13 positions agree with TRBD2. The CDR3 contains 14 residues. Germline V gene lookup returns CDR1 SEHNR and CDR2 FQNEAQ (reference sequence). The V and J ends lost 1 base and 13 bases, in that order; junction bases with no gene match: 4. CDR3 sequence: CASSLGGLAGVQFF. In nucleotides, the CDR3 is TGTGCCAGCAGCTTAGGAGGACTAGCGGGAGTTCAGTTCTTC.

The chain joins TRBV6-6 to TRBJ2-5; 8 bases are shared with TRBD2. The junction had 9 bases not matched to a gene; V was cut back by 4 bases and J by 5 bases. Germline loops: CDR1 MNHNY, CDR2 SVGAGI (reference sequence). The CDR3 extends over 15 amino acids. The CDR3 sequence is CASSWESGSVETQYF. As DNA, the CDR3 is TGTGCCAGCAGTTGGGAGAGCGGGAGCGTCGAGACCCAGTACTTC.

The chain uses TRBV9 and TRBJ2-3; the D gene could be TRBD1 or TRBD2 (6 bases each). The CDR3 loop spans 13 amino acids. Germline V CDR1 and CDR2: SGDLS, YYNGEE. Trimming cost V 7 bases and J 1 base, with 10 bases left between them. The CDR3, as DNA: TGTGCCAGCGCAAGGGGGGGCACAGATACGCAGTATTTT. It is translated as CASARGGTDTQYF.